This T cell receptor (beta chain) is from a study of identical twins. General study results and limits: Out-of-frame alpha sequences common to twins were enriched for low generation probability. Fewer insertions characterized abundant cord blood beta clonotypes, whereas memory repertoires showed none. Models predicted too little out-of-frame TCR alpha sharing in monozygotic twins.

Healthy Caucasians alone served as donors. TCRdb re-called the 5' RACE reads with MiXCR, one entry per CDR3 protein. The data show hundreds of thousands of distinct CDR3 sequences, approximately 9% seen once. This clonotype was seen only a few times. Its specificity is not known. V shed 1 base and J shed 14 bases, with 15 bases lying between them. CDR1 SGHVS and CDR2 FQNEAQ come from the germline V gene. The CDR3 runs to 13 residues. This sample was shared with a second study, whose subject was yellow fever vaccine responses in identical twins.

This sequence originates from a woman aged 18 to 35 in good health. Sequences were obtained from PBMCs. This chain uses TRBV7-8 with TRBJ2-1, with D uncertain. The CDR3 protein is CASSLEYAVREFF. DNA for the CDR3: TGTGCCAGCAGCTTAGAATACGCGGTTCGGGAGTTCTTC. The full variable domain, in which reference TRBV7-8 and TRBJ2-1 provide the parts outside the CDR3, is GAGVSQSPRYKVAKRGQDVALRCDPISGHVSLFWYQQALGQGPEFLTYFQNEAQLDKSGLPSDRFFAERPEGSVSTLKIQRTQQEDSAVYLCASSLEYAVREFFGPGTRLTVL.